A single sample is the source of the 10 T cell receptor beta chains below, sequenced in a study of T cells in Graves' hyperthyroidism and ophthalmopathy. Template material for amplifying TCR beta CDR3 regions consisted of RNA transcripts. The study used the HTBI primer set for a first-round RT-PCR of the TCR CDR3. One entry per CDR3 protein results from TCRdb running MiXCR on the multiplex PCR reads. Among hundreds of thousands of distinct CDR3 sequences, less than 20% were seen once, and the ten largest hold less than 15%. The specimen sequenced was blood. All receptors come from a woman aged 18-30 years with Graves' hyperthyroidism.

This clonotype has at least ten counts. CDR3 coding DNA: TGTGCCAGCAGACCCCGACAGGGGTCCTACAATGAGCAGTTCTTC. Translation: CASRPRQGSYNEQFF. V gene TRBV28 combines with J gene TRBJ2-1, with 8 bases identical to TRBD1. In germline, CDR1 is MDHEN, CDR2 SYDVKM. V shed 6 bases and J 1 base; nucleotides not matched to a gene: 5. The CDR3 runs to 15 residues.

This clonotype was recorded a few times. The chain carries TRBV5-1 and TRBJ2-2; 12 nucleotides match TRBD2. CDR3 length: 18 residues. V lost 4 bases and J lost 2; bases outside the gene matches: 9. The germline CDR1 and CDR2 sequences are SGHRS and YFSETQ. For the CDR3, the DNA is TGCGCCAGCAGCCCGGGACTAGCGGGTATAGAAAACACCGGGGAGCTGTTTTTT. It translates to CASSPGLAGIENTGELFF.

In the case of this clonotype: Given a much more abundant clone one base away, this may be a read error. The V call is TRBV13, the J call TRBJ1-1; D remains unclear. This CDR3 comprises 13 residues. Germline assignment: CDR1 PRHDT and CDR2 FYEKMQ (reference sequence). The DNA of the CDR3 is TGTACCAGCAGCTTAGGCCTTATCACTGAAGCTTTCTTT. The encoded protein is CTSSLGLITEAFF.

The chain has TRBV19 and TRBJ2-2; TRBD1 matches 8 bases. Germline values: CDR1 LNHDA, CDR2 SQIVND (reference sequence). J lost 5 bases, V lost 5 bases, and 7 bases had no gene match. The length of the CDR3 is 15 residues. CDR3 nucleotides: TGTGCCAGTAGTGCAACTCAGGGGGCAACCGGGGAGCTGTTTTTT. Its protein is CASSATQGATGELFF. The whole variable domain, filled in from reference TRBV19 and TRBJ2-2, reads DGGITQSPKYLFRKEGQNVTLSCEQNLNHDAMYWYRQDPGQGLRLIYYSQIVNDFQKGDIAEGYSVSREKKESFPLTVTSAQKNPTAFYLCASSATQGATGELFFGEGSRLTVL.

The V gene is TRBV7-9, the J gene TRBJ2-6, with 11 bases identical to TRBD1. The junction had 8 bases not matched to a gene; V was cut back by 5 bases and J by 2 bases. Germline V gene lookup returns CDR1 SEHNR and CDR2 FQNEAQ (reference sequence). The CDR3 sequence is 18 residues long. The CDR3 nucleotides are TGTGCCAGCAGCCAAGGACAGGGGGCATTTGCTGGGGCCAACGTCCTGACTTTC. This encodes CASSQGQGAFAGANVLTF. Filled out from reference TRBV7-9 and TRBJ2-6, the complete variable domain reads DTGVSQNPRHKITKRGQNVTFRCDPISEHNRLYWYRQTLGQGPEFLTYFQNEAQLEKSRLLSDRFSAERPKGSFSTLEIQRTEQGDSAMYLCASSQGQGAFAGANVLTFGAGSRLTVL.

This clonotype appeared many times. The chain links TRBV6-1 to TRBJ1-4, with 9 bases lining up with TRBD1. V dropped 6 bases and J dropped 2; count of bases not matched to a gene: 10. Germline CDR1 is MNHNS and CDR2 is SASEGT. The CDR3 totals 17 residues. CDR3: CASSPRDRAGTNEKLFF. The CDR3 region has the DNA TGTGCCAGCAGCCCCCGGGACAGGGCCGGCACTAATGAAAAACTGTTTTTT.

This clonotype was detected a few times. V usage is TRBV7-8 and J usage is TRBJ2-3; TRBD2 might be the D (7 bases). The CDR3 contains 15 residues. Trimming removed 5 bases at V and 4 bases at J, with 16 bases between. The germline CDR1 and CDR2 sequences are SGHVS and FQNEAQ. As DNA, the CDR3 is TGTGCCAGCAGCGACAGGACTAGAAGTGCAGATACGCAGTATTTT. Amino acid sequence: CASSDRTRSADTQYF. Full variable domain (rest looked up from reference TRBV7-8 and TRBJ2-3): GAGVSQSPRYKVAKRGQDVALRCDPISGHVSLFWYQQALGQGPEFLTYFQNEAQLDKSGLPSDRFFAERPEGSVSTLKIQRTQQEDSAVYLCASSDRTRSADTQYFGPGTRLTVL.

At least ten counts were recorded for this clonotype. The chain uses TRBV12-3 or TRBV12-4 and TRBJ1-2, with D maybe TRBD1 (5 bases). CDR3 length: 13 amino acids. Trimming cost V 5 bases and J 4 bases, with 11 bases left between them. This CDR3 reads CASSADRIYGYTF. In DNA, the CDR3 is TGTGCCAGCAGTGCTGACAGAATCTATGGCTACACCTTC.

This clonotype was observed a handful of times. This chain links TRBV19 with TRBJ2-1, with 10 bases that match TRBD2. This CDR3 contains 15 residues. Per the germline V gene, CDR1 is LNHDA and CDR2 is SQIVND (reference sequence). The trim removed 6 bases at V and 5 bases at J, leaving 7 bases unmatched. The CDR3 DNA follows: TGTGCCAGTAGGTCAGCGGGAGGGCCCAACAATGAGCAGTTCTTC. This gives the protein CASRSAGGPNNEQFF. Full variable domain (rest looked up from reference TRBV19 and TRBJ2-1): DGGITQSPKYLFRKEGQNVTLSCEQNLNHDAMYWYRQDPGQGLRLIYYSQIVNDFQKGDIAEGYSVSREKKESFPLTVTSAQKNPTAFYLCASRSAGGPNNEQFFGPGTRLTVL.

This clonotype came up a few times. The chain joins TRBV6-6 to TRBJ1-1; D is unresolved. CDR1 and CDR2 from the germline V gene are MNHNY and SVGAGI (reference sequence). Trimming took 2 bases from V and 1 from J, leaving 5 bases between them. CDR3 size: 13 residues. The CDR3 DNA reads as TGTGCCAGCAGTTACCCCGGGAACACTGAAGCTTTCTTT. Translation: CASSYPGNTEAFF.